This TCR beta chain appears in the sequencing data of a study of shared clonotypes between healthy human individuals (TCRdb year 2020). About the full investigation: A few men and two women, aged 18 to 49 years, made up the cohort. Blood TCR repertoires of about five healthy adults were deeply sequenced to estimate repertoire size and the extent of clonotype sharing between individuals. Per donor, three plates each were used for CD4 naive and CD4 memory, two for CD8 naive, and one for CD8 memory. Libraries were prepared and TCR repertoires were sequenced by different laboratories using diverse techniques, in order to increase sequencing depth and limit assay-specific biases. Per donor, leukapheresis produced somewhere between about 0.85 and 8.9 billion PBMCs.

Note on this clone: Its specific antigen is unknown. Base qualities are not recorded, but no much larger clone differs from it by a single base.

V loses 0 bases, J loses 4 bases, and the germline ends lie 15 bases apart. There are 16 amino acids in the CDR3, from cysteine to phenylalanine inclusive. CDR3 DNA is the only sequence kept; it has 48 bases, read in frame from the first base. According to the germline V gene, CDR1 reads SGHDT and CDR2 reads YYEEEE. Using the deep immunoSEQ assay, multiplex PCR amplified TCR CDR3 regions from genomic DNA. Extracted genomic DNA from each cell subset was distributed evenly across all wells of several immunoSEQ 96-well plates, and each plate was treated as a replicate. For sorted subsets, each replicate PCR was loaded with roughly 0.2 ug genomic DNA, equivalent to 25,000 to 35,000 T cell genomes. Purified libraries were measured with a Qubit 3.0 fluorometer, size-checked on a Bioanalyzer 2100, and measured again with the KAPA Library Quantification kit. Every immunoSEQ 96-well plate was sequenced on a separate single-read 150-cycle Illumina NextSeq 550 flow cell. The paper's processing steps were these. Because the immunoSEQ output held only junctional sequences and lacked quality scores, the filtering could not match the filtering applied to full-length reads. Sequences were annotated with PyIR, a Python wrapper for IgBLAST v1.9, and V/J genes and CDR3 were assigned using IMGT germline references. Reads were filtered out if the reads had weak V/J assignments (E-value above 1e-6), no CDR3, stop codons, out-of-frame junctions, or ambiguous translated residues. V3J clonotypes were defined by identical inferred V gene, J gene, and CDR3 amino acid sequence. Percentage overlap between repertoires was calculated by dividing the number of shared unique clonotypes by the size of the smaller repertoire. RTK rarefaction, the Chao1 estimator, and Recon v2.1 estimates of unobserved clonotypes were used to assess repertoire richness. For all TCRbeta clonotypes obtained by the gDNA method from a few donors, generation probabilities were computed with OLGA. Here the immuneACCESS table is served through TCRdb, limited to in-frame sequences with V and J called. Missing clones are a known gap in these copies; in checked studies unresolved V genes cover under half, and the rest lacks a known reason. Clonal size and the V and J genes are those of that table, whereas D and trimming came from the DNA. Recorded for this sample are fewer than 850,000 clones; just over 95% of them occurred a single time. Of the sample, under 0.25% is held by the ten largest clones.

CD8 naive samples were obtained by positive selection for CCR7 among CD45RO-negative cells, yielding a CD45RA+CCR7+ population from which TemRA cells were excluded. The donors were healthy, HIV-negative adults who had no recently reported acute infections or vaccinations. Every donor was a Caucasian adult residing in Nashville, Tennessee, USA. After blood collection by leukapheresis, PBMCs were isolated using Ficoll-Histopaque density gradient centrifugation and then cryopreserved in the vapor phase of liquid nitrogen. Purity and quantity of every magnetically sorted T cell population were checked by analytical flow cytometry. Each sorted fraction had its genomic DNA isolated and then quantified by UV absorbance on a Nanodrop 2000c. What the research found in general, with its limitations: Compared with non-shared clonotypes, clonotypes shared by all four sorted-subset donors had higher generation probabilities. Naive subsets generally had larger estimated clonotype richness than memory subsets. Based on pairwise subsampling, the degree of clonotype sharing among donors was expected to be affected by sequencing depth. Because the study included a small number of donors, the genetic and exposure-history diversity represented was limited. Incomplete sequencing was indicated by rarefaction of sorted-subset datasets, despite the large sequencing depth. Sampling was limited to blood, and TCR repertoires in tissue likely differ from TCR repertoires in blood. When several donors were compared, the shared fraction of clonotypes was around 4.6% for naive CD4, about 4% for naive CD8, about 2.5% for memory CD4, and around 0.37% for memory CD8.

This receptor chain uses TRBV5-6 and TRBJ2-3; no D gene can be assigned with confidence. This clonotype originated in a man aged 25 to 40 in good health. Sequencing used naive CD8+ T cells sorted from blood. The cell subset or site label here, explained by the study, means: CD45RA+CCR7+. The CDR3 here reads CASSLERVAIADTQYF. The DNA sequence is as follows: TGTGCCAGCAGCTTGGAACGGGTCGCAATAGCAGATACGCAGTATTTT.